Reported below is one T cell receptor beta chain. Antigen: not known. Controls came from buffy coats of healthy blood donors. The assay was run at survey level. The assay was immunoSEQ multiplex PCR, and TCRdb's table has in-frame clones only and misses some. Of tens of thousands of clones in the sample, 87% are singletons; the top ten hold about 3.2%. The data were obtained in a study of STAT5B mutations in CD4+ large granular lymphocyte leukemia. Findings and caveats of the study: Patient CD4-sorted repertoires looked more clonal than healthy CD4+ repertoires, even without putative leukemic clones. No patients shared main leukemic clonotypes, though 20% to 25% appeared at low frequency elsewhere.

The TCR sequence derives from a human donor in good health. The sequenced sample consisted of CD4+ T cells from blood buffy coats.

CDR3: CASSSIAGGTYEQYF. The DNA for the CDR3 is TGCGCCAGCAGCTCCATAGCGGGAGGAACCTACGAGCAGTACTTC. J is TRBJ2-7 and V is TRBV5-1; TRBD2 agrees at 10 bases. V lost 3 bases to trimming and J lost 2 bases; unmatched junction nucleotides: 5. The CDR3 has 15 amino acids. Germline V gives CDR1 SGHRS, CDR2 YFSETQ.